One sample yielded the 16 T cell receptor beta chains listed below, sequenced in a study of human T cells and chemical hapten exposure. TCRdb analysed the RACE reads with MiXCR anew, one entry per CDR3 protein. The table includes over 65,000 distinct CDR3 sequences, about 10% detected once. Stated time point: patch test 1, 2 weeks after DPC sensitization. Treatment noted: therapeutic diphenylcyclopropenone sensitization with weekly scalp DPC. Material: whole blood, obtained in connection with sensitization to the hapten diphenylcyclopropenone (DPC). The receptor source for this set is a woman aged 45 to 65 with alopecia areata. Some clones in this sample may be carry-over from other donors' samples.

The table lists this clonotype with many counts. The V and J genes are TRBV12-3 or TRBV12-4 and TRBJ1-5; TRBD1 is a possible D gene (6 bases). V lost 8 bases and J lost 4, with 15 bases in between. The CDR3 has 14 amino acids. CDR3 protein: CASGARQGNQPQHF. CDR3 bases: TGTGCCAGCGGGGCCCGGCAGGGGAATCAGCCCCAGCATTTT.

The table lists this clonotype with a few counts. The DNA of the CDR3 is TGTGCCAGCAGCGCGGACAGGATTAATTCACCCCTCCACTTT. Translation: CASSADRINSPLHF. The rearrangement uses TRBV9 and TRBJ1-6; TRBD1 agrees at 7 bases. Trimming at V came to 3 bases and at J to 6 bases, leaving 3 bases not matched to a gene. The germline V gene encodes CDR1 SGDLS and CDR2 YYNGEE. The CDR3 consists of 14 residues. Full variable domain (outside the CDR3, taken from reference TRBV9 and TRBJ1-6): DSGVTQTPKHLITATGQRVTLRCSPRSGDLSVYWYQQSLDQGLQFLIQYYNGEERAKGNILERFSAQQFPDLHSELNLSSLELGDSALYFCASSADRINSPLHFGNGTRLTVT.

This clonotype was seen a few times. CDR3 DNA sequence: TGTGCCAGCAGTCCCCGGCTAGCGGGGGGGGCAGATACGCAGTATTTT. This encodes CASSPRLAGGADTQYF. The chain has TRBV6-6 and TRBJ2-3, with TRBD2 matching over 12 bases. Losses at the gene ends were 5 bases for V and 4 bases for J; bases not matched to a gene: 7. CDR1 and CDR2 (germline): MNHNY, SVGAGI (reference sequence). The CDR3 runs 16 residues.

In this sample, this clonotype turned up a few times. This sequence joins TRBV28 and TRBJ2-7; 8 bases line up with TRBD1. Germline lookup yields CDR1 MDHEN and CDR2 SYDVKM. This CDR3 is 15 amino acids long. Trimming cost V 3 bases and J 1 base; bases outside gene matches: 5. The CDR3 region is CASSFHRTGSYEQYF. The CDR3 DNA follows: TGTGCCAGCAGTTTCCATAGGACAGGGTCCTACGAGCAGTACTTC.

This clonotype was picked up many times. CDR3 DNA sequence: TGTGCCAGCAGTGAATTTCGGCAGGCGAACACTGAAGCTTTCTTT. As protein: CASSEFRQANTEAFF. The V and J genes are TRBV2 and TRBJ1-1; no firm D call. The CDR3 contains 15 residues. V lost 2 bases to trimming and J lost 1 base, with 11 bases between them. The germline V gene has CDR1 SNHLY and CDR2 FYNNEI.

In this sample, this clonotype turned up a few times. The V and J genes are TRBV24-1 and TRBJ2-3; tentative D call: TRBD2 (6 bases). This CDR3 spans 16 amino acids. With 1 base removed from V and 0 bases from J, the gap between germline ends came to 10 bases. Germline CDR1 KGHDR, CDR2 SFDVKD. The CDR3 protein is CATSDLGGPSTDTQYF. CDR3 coding DNA: TGTGCCACCAGTGATTTAGGAGGGCCAAGCACAGATACGCAGTATTTT.

This clonotype was counted many times. The chain has TRBV10-1 and TRBJ2-1; no definite D call. Germline values: CDR1 WNHNN, CDR2 SYGVQD (reference sequence). V lost 3 bases and J 4 bases, leaving 4 bases between the germline ends. This CDR3 comprises 12 residues. The CDR3 is CASSEQYNEQFF. The CDR3, as DNA: TGCGCCAGCAGTGAACAGTACAATGAGCAGTTCTTC.

This clonotype was observed a few times. The genes are TRBV7-6 and TRBJ1-2, with D tentatively TRBD1 (6 bases). The V end was cut by 0 bases, the J end by 2 bases, with 13 bases between. CDR3 length: 16 residues. Looked up from germline, CDR1 is SGHVS and CDR2 is FNYEAQ. CDR3 region: CASSLAPGQTNYGYTF. CDR3 nucleotides: TGTGCCAGCAGCTTAGCGCCTGGACAGACCAACTATGGCTACACCTTC.

In this sample, this clonotype turned up a few times. J is TRBJ1-2 and V is TRBV14; the D is unclear. Germline CDR1 SGHDN, CDR2 FVKESK. Deletions cut 4 bases from V and 2 bases from J, with 11 bases between. The CDR3 covers 14 residues. The CDR3 sequence is CASSRQDGNYGYTF. The CDR3 bases are TGTGCCAGCAGCCGCCAGGACGGAAACTATGGCTACACCTTC.

The V call is TRBV3-1, the J call TRBJ2-1; 14 positions match TRBD2. This CDR3 contains 20 residues. V lost 0 bases to trimming and J lost 5 bases; unmatched junction nucleotides: 12. Germline-derived CDR1 and CDR2 are LGHDT and YNNKEL (reference sequence). CDR3 in amino acids: CASSQDPGLAGGLFDNEQFF. The CDR3 DNA sequence: TGTGCCAGCAGCCAAGATCCTGGACTAGCGGGAGGACTATTTGACAATGAGCAGTTCTTC.

This clonotype was detected many times. This chain joins TRBV6-2 or TRBV6-3 and TRBJ1-2; unclear D gene. Per germline, CDR1 MNHEY and CDR2 SVGEGT. Trimming took 5 bases from V and 7 from J, leaving 11 bases between them. The CDR3 is 12 residues long. CDR3 nucleotides: TGTGCCAGCAGTACCCGCCTGGTTGGCTACACCTTC. Protein product: CASSTRLVGYTF.

This clonotype was recorded at least ten times. The J gene is TRBJ2-1, the V gene TRBV12-3 or TRBV12-4; the D is unclear. V dropped 7 bases and J dropped 0 bases, with 13 bases sitting between them. The CDR3 is 15 residues long. Here the CDR3 DNA reads TGTGCCAGCACCTCCCTAGTCACCTCCTACAATGAGCAGTTCTTC. Translating it yields CASTSLVTSYNEQFF.

There are many counts of this clonotype. This sequence joins TRBV19 and TRBJ2-7; D remains unclear. Germline loops: CDR1 LNHDA, CDR2 SQIVND (reference sequence). Trimming took 5 bases from V and 5 from J, leaving 25 bases between them. The CDR3 consists of 17 residues. The chain's CDR3 is CASSPNLSRKTTHEQYF. CDR3 DNA sequence: TGTGCCAGTAGTCCTAACCTCTCGCGTAAGACGACCCACGAGCAGTACTTC.

This clonotype was recorded a few times. The rearrangement links TRBV18 to TRBJ2-1; perhaps TRBD1 as D (6 bases). Trimming removed 3 bases from V and 0 bases from J, with 12 bases in between. The CDR3 is 16 residues long. In germline, CDR1 is KGHSH, CDR2 LQKENI. The CDR3 region is CASSPVTGSSYNEQFF. CDR3 nucleotide sequence: TGTGCCAGCTCACCTGTTACAGGGAGCTCCTACAATGAGCAGTTCTTC.

Concerning this clonotype itself: One end of the junction does not line up with germline, which may come from a read error. The chain carries TRBV28 and TRBJ2-6; D could derive from TRBD1 or TRBD2 (5 bases each). Germline V lookup: CDR1 MDHEN, CDR2 SYDVKM. There are 15 residues in the CDR3. As DNA, the CDR3 is TGTGCCAGCAGTTTATGGAGCTCTGGGGGCAACGTCCTGACTTTC. This translates into CASSLWSSGGNVLTF.

The V and J genes are TRBV7-3 and TRBJ2-5, with 7 bases matching TRBD1. Germline values: CDR1 SGHTA, CDR2 FQGTGA. Losses at the gene ends were 1 base for V and 1 base for J; bases not matched to a gene: 6. The length of the CDR3 is 16 residues. The CDR3 DNA sequence: TGTGCCAGCAGCTTAAGAGGACAGGAAAGCCAAGAGACCCAGTACTTC. This encodes CASSLRGQESQETQYF.